This entry lists 24 T cell receptor beta chains sequenced from one sample in a study of Graves' ophthalmopathy and Graves' hyperthyroidism. Scientists amplified the TCR beta CDR3 regions from RNA transcripts. First-round RT-PCR with HTBI primers preceded a second-round multiplex PCR. TCRdb fed the multiplex PCR reads into MiXCR, producing one record per CDR3 protein. The table records hundreds of thousands of distinct CDR3 sequences, roughly 21% of them present only once. The source material was peripheral blood. The receptors come from a woman between 50 and 59 years old with Graves' ophthalmopathy.

With respect to this clonotype: It may be a read error: a sequence one base away is much more abundant. The chain carries TRBV4-2 and TRBJ2-7, with 7 bases identical to TRBD1. The CDR3 length is 15 residues. Germline assignment: CDR1 LGHNA and CDR2 YNFKEQ. The CDR3 DNA is TGTGTCAGCAGCCAAGACCGGGACAGACAAGACGAGCAGTACTTC. Encoded protein: CVSSQDRDRQDEQYF.

Many counts were recorded for this clonotype. The V call is TRBV20-1, the J call TRBJ2-7, with D unclear. This CDR3 has 13 amino acids. The V gene lost 3 bases and the J gene lost 5 bases, with 14 bases spanning the gap. Germline V CDR1 and CDR2: DFQATT, SNEGSKA (reference sequence). CDR3 sequence reads: CSARTYTRHEQYF. CDR3 nucleotides: TGCAGTGCTAGGACCTACACGCGGCACGAGCAGTACTTC.

The CDR3 nucleotides are TGTGCCAGCAGTGAAGTGGGTGTCGTGACTGAAGCTTTCTTT. Translation: CASSEVGVVTEAFF. The chain recombines TRBV6-1 with TRBJ1-1, with D unresolved. CDR3 length: 14 residues. V lost 1 base to trimming and J lost 5 bases, with 11 bases between them. Looked up from germline, CDR1 is MNHNS and CDR2 is SASEGT.

This clonotype was found a few times. The chain combines TRBV12-3 or TRBV12-4 with TRBJ2-7, with 7 bases that match TRBD2. V shed 6 bases and J 7 bases; nucleotides not matched to a gene: 15. This CDR3 contains 15 residues. CDR3 residues: CASSLFGWGGTEQYF. The CDR3 nucleotides are TGTGCCAGCAGCCTATTCGGGTGGGGGGGAACGGAGCAGTACTTC.

This clonotype was counted many times. This chain connects TRBV10-1 to TRBJ2-7, with a tentative D call TRBD1 (6 bases). CDR1 WNHNN and CDR2 SYGVQD come from the germline V gene (reference sequence). Trimming removed 8 bases from V and 0 bases from J, with 14 bases in between. The length of the CDR3 is 14 residues. CDR3 coding DNA: TGCGCCAGCTCAAAGGACAGTAGCTCCTACGAGCAGTACTTC. Translated: CASSKDSSSYEQYF.

There are many counts of this clonotype. The chain joins TRBV10-3 to TRBJ2-5; D is uncertain. CDR3 length: 16 residues. Germline CDR1 ENHRY, CDR2 SYGVKD. The V end was cut by 6 bases, the J end by 1 base, with 18 bases between. CDR3 sequence (DNA): TGTGCCATCAGCCCCGGGTACAACGAATTCCAAGAGACCCAGTACTTC. It specifies CAISPGYNEFQETQYF.

This clonotype was seen ten or more times. Germline and junction disagree at one end, which may indicate a read error. The chain is built from TRBV7-7 and TRBJ2-5; D is undetermined. Germline values: CDR1 SSHAT, CDR2 FNYEAQ (reference sequence). This CDR3 region has 15 residues. CDR3 coding DNA: TGTGCTAGCAGCTTAGGTGACGGAACACAAGAGACCCAGTACTTC. Its translation: CASSLGDGTQETQYF.

V and J are TRBV25-1 and TRBJ1-5; maybe TRBD1 (5 bases). Trimming pared 6 bases from V and 1 base from J, leaving 25 bases between. The CDR3 is 19 amino acids. Germline assignment: CDR1 MGHDK and CDR2 SYGVNS. CDR3 protein: CASSQAGHLTIGSNQPQHF. In DNA form, the CDR3 reads TGTGCCAGCAGCCAGGCGGGGCACTTAACAATAGGGAGCAATCAGCCCCAGCATTTT. The full variable domain, rest sourced from reference TRBV25-1 and TRBJ1-5, is EADIYQTPRYLVIGTGKKITLECSQTMGHDKMYWYQQDPGMELHLIHYSYGVNSTEKGDLSSESTVSRIRTEHFPLTLESARPSHTSQYLCASSQAGHLTIGSNQPQHFGDGTRLSIL.

Ten or more counts support this clonotype. CDR3 residues: CSARGLASTSEQYF. The CDR3, as DNA: TGCAGTGCTAGAGGGTTAGCGTCTACGAGTGAGCAGTACTTC. The chain links TRBV20-1 to TRBJ2-7, with D perhaps TRBD2 (5 bases). The CDR3 has 14 amino acids. Germline V gene sequence: CDR1 DFQATT, CDR2 SNEGSKA (reference sequence). The V end was cut by 1 base, the J end by 7 bases, with 17 bases between.

On this clonotype itself: This likely comes from a read error, as the CDR3 has no conserved phenylalanine or tryptophan at its end. The chain combines TRBV12-3 or TRBV12-4 with TRBJ1-2; a weak D match, TRBD1 (5 bases). The CDR3 runs 13 residues. CDR3 sequence reads: CAGSGTFDYGYTS. The CDR3 DNA reads as TGTGCCGGCAGTGGGACTTTCGACTATGGCTACACCTCC.

This clonotype has a count of ten or more. The chain couples TRBV5-1 to TRBJ1-3; D is perhaps TRBD1 (5 bases). V lost 5 bases to trimming and J lost 4 bases, with 10 bases between them. This CDR3 region has 13 residues. Per the germline V gene, CDR1 is SGHRS and CDR2 is YFSETQ. CDR3 sequence (DNA): TGCGCCAGCAGGACAGTCGGGGGAAACACCATATATTTT. Its translation is CASRTVGGNTIYF.

The CDR3: CASSLTGFSGYTF. CDR3 bases: TGTGCCAGCAGTCTAACGGGTTTCTCTGGCTACACCTTC. V usage is TRBV7-2 and J usage is TRBJ1-2, with D hard to call. Germline V gene sequence: CDR1 SGHTA, CDR2 FQGNSA. This CDR3 has 13 amino acids. Between the trimmed V and J ends, which lost 6 bases and 7 bases, there was a span of 15 bases. The whole variable domain, remainder taken from reference TRBV7-2 and TRBJ1-2, is GAGVSQSPSNKVTEKGKDVELRCDPISGHTALYWYRQSLGQGLEFLIYFQGNSAPDKSGLPSDRFSAERTGGSVSTLTIQRTQQEDSAVYLCASSLTGFSGYTFGSGTRLTVV.

There are a few counts of this clonotype. It may be a read error: a sequence one base away is much more abundant. The chain recombines TRBV2 with TRBJ1-1; D unresolved. There are 13 residues in the CDR3. Trimming removed 2 bases at V and 5 bases at J, with 9 bases between. Germline CDR1 is SNHLY and CDR2 is FYNNEI. As DNA, the CDR3 is TGTGCCAGCAGTGAACAGGCGAGGACTGAAGCTTTCTTT. Protein sequence: CASSEQARTEAFF.

This clonotype has only a few counts. V usage is TRBV29-1 and J usage is TRBJ2-7, with 9 positions matching TRBD1. J was trimmed by 5 bases and V by 5 bases; bases with no gene match: 13. The CDR3 is 15 amino acids. The germline V gene encodes CDR1 SQVTM and CDR2 ANQGSEA. The CDR3: CSVSSGTGYSHEQYF. As DNA, the CDR3 is TGCAGCGTTTCTTCTGGGACAGGGTATTCTCACGAGCAGTACTTC.

This clonotype was counted ten times or more. V usage is TRBV11-2 and J usage is TRBJ1-1, with D possibly matching TRBD1 (5 bases). The CDR3 loop spans 17 amino acids. CDR1 is SGHAT and CDR2 is FQNNGV in the germline V gene. Trimming left V 7 bases short and J 6 bases short, with 27 bases between. The CDR3 loop reads CASTAGVREGMRPEAFF. CDR3 nucleotides: TGTGCCAGCACCGCCGGCGTCAGGGAAGGTATGAGGCCTGAAGCTTTCTTT.

The table lists this clonotype with many counts. The rearrangement joins TRBV7-3 to TRBJ1-1; 8 bases match TRBD1. Germline loops: CDR1 SGHTA, CDR2 FQGTGA. Trimming cost V 4 bases and J 10 bases; bases outside gene matches: 5. This CDR3 has 12 amino acids. CDR3 bases: TGTGCCAGCAGCTCCGGACAGGGTTCAGCTTTCTTT. This sequence encodes CASSSGQGSAFF.

As concerns this clonotype: This may come from a read error, since a much larger clone is one base off. This rearrangement joins TRBV19 to TRBJ2-7, with TRBD2 matching 11 bases. The CDR3 consists of 16 residues. V lost 2 bases, J lost 3 bases, and 6 bases stayed unmatched. Per germline, CDR1 LNHDA and CDR2 SQIVND (reference sequence). CDR3 coding DNA: TGTGCCAGTAGTATATCCGGGACTAGCGGACTCTACGAGCAGTACTTC. Protein sequence: CASSISGTSGLYEQYF.

V gene TRBV5-1 combines with J gene TRBJ1-1, with D unresolved. V was clipped by 5 bases and J by 1 base, with 18 bases between them. This CDR3 is built from 16 residues. The germline CDR1 and CDR2 sequences are SGHRS and YFSETQ. This chain's CDR3 is CASSLLPGIENTEAFF. The CDR3 DNA reads as TGCGCCAGCAGTTTGCTGCCCGGGATCGAGAACACTGAAGCTTTCTTT.

In its sample, this clonotype was seen many times. This chain links TRBV7-2 with TRBJ1-6; the match to TRBD1 covers 8 bases. The CDR3 loop spans 15 amino acids. The V segment lost 3 bases and the J segment 13 bases; nucleotides outside the gene matches: 11. Germline loops: CDR1 SGHTA, CDR2 FQGNSA. CDR3 in DNA: TGTGCCAGCAGCTTGTACGGACAGGGTTATGGGCCCCTCCACTTT. Protein: CASSLYGQGYGPLHF.

This clonotype was seen at least ten times. The rearrangement links TRBV6-5 to TRBJ2-7, with 9 bases identical to TRBD1. The trim removed 4 bases at V and 6 bases at J, leaving 7 bases unmatched. This CDR3 is built from 14 residues. Germline V gives CDR1 MNHEY, CDR2 SVGAGI. This chain's CDR3 is CASSSGQGRGEQYF. CDR3 coding DNA: TGTGCCAGCAGTTCCGGACAGGGGAGAGGCGAGCAGTACTTC.

This clonotype was seen more than once but under ten times. J is TRBJ1-1 and V is TRBV29-1; D not resolved. There are 12 residues in the CDR3. CDR1 is SQVTM and CDR2 is ANQGSEA in the germline V gene. The V end lost 4 bases, the J end lost 1 base, and 7 bases lay between the germline ends. For the CDR3, the DNA is TGCAGCGTTGTCTATGAGAACACTGAAGCTTTCTTT. It specifies CSVVYENTEAFF.

This clonotype was picked up many times. This chain uses TRBV15 with TRBJ1-1, with unresolved D. The V gene's germline CDR1 is LNHNV and CDR2 YYDKDF (reference sequence). The CDR3 totals 15 residues. V was trimmed by 6 bases and J by 5 bases, leaving 19 bases between them. The CDR3 DNA sequence: TGTGCCACCAGTAGGCAGACCGGGATAAGGACTGAAGCTTTCTTT. Protein product: CATSRQTGIRTEAFF.

This clonotype occurred many times. V usage is TRBV7-9 and J usage is TRBJ1-5; 7 bases align to TRBD1. Germline V gene data show CDR1 as SEHNR and CDR2 as FQNEAQ (reference sequence). The ends lost 5 bases at V and 5 bases at J; junction bases unmatched: 3. The CDR3 covers 13 residues. CDR3 amino acids: CASSPGQYQPQHF. The DNA for the CDR3 is TGTGCCAGCAGCCCGGGACAGTATCAGCCCCAGCATTTT.

This rearrangement joins TRBV5-1 to TRBJ1-5; the D is unclear. V gave up 6 bases and J gave up 3 bases, with 22 bases separating them. This CDR3 has 17 residues. Germline V gene lookup returns CDR1 SGHRS and CDR2 YFSETQ. This chain's CDR3 is CASNSRASVRPNQPQHF. As DNA, the CDR3 is TGCGCCAGCAACTCCAGAGCTTCGGTTCGCCCCAATCAGCCCCAGCATTTT. The complete variable domain, with remaining parts taken from reference TRBV5-1 and TRBJ1-5, reads KAGVTQTPRYLIKTRGQQVTLSCSPISGHRSVSWYQQTPGQGLQFLFEYFSETQRNKGNFPGRFSGRQFSNSRSEMNVSTLELGDSALYLCASNSRASVRPNQPQHFGDGTRLSIL.